One T cell receptor beta chain is described in this entry. Antigen specificity is unknown. Produced via immunoSEQ multiplex PCR; TCRdb's table is partial and in-frame only. The sample includes 150,000 to 200,000 clones, 85% to 95% of them seen just once. The sample originates from a study of T cell responses to AZD1222 COVID-19 vaccine. General study points: CD4 TCRs covered the whole spike, strongest at regions 160-218 and 743-854. In a largely white British group with more females than males, clonal diversity was possibly underestimated.

The CDR3 sequence is 14 residues long. V shed 3 bases and J shed 5 bases, with 8 bases lying between them. Germline CDR1 is ENHRY and CDR2 is SYGVKD. The source of this sequence is an adult in good health. The V gene is TRBV10-3, the J gene TRBJ1-6; perhaps TRBD1 as D (6 bases). The sequenced sample was peripheral blood, obtained on day 0 of AZD1222 vaccination. The CDR3, as DNA: TGTGCCATCAGTGAATGGACAGATAATTCACCCCTCCACTTT. It codes for CAISEWTDNSPLHF.